The 28 T cell receptor beta chains below were found in one sample sequenced in a study of shared clonotypes between healthy human individuals. The data were produced by immunoSEQ multiplex PCR, yet TCRdb's version contains in-frame clones alone and is incomplete. The sample gives 2 million or so clones, just under 95% of which show up once; about 1.1% is in the top ten. Naive CD8 cells, CD45RO-negative and positively selected for CCR7, excluded terminally differentiated effector memory CD45RA+ cells. Material: naive CD8+ T cells sorted from blood. Source of these receptors: a young man in good health.

Concerning this clone itself: The same CDR3 is also encoded by other DNA sequences in this sample. The chain uses TRBV7-9 and TRBJ1-1; no clear D gene. CDR3 length: 13 residues. Germline V lookup: CDR1 SEHNR, CDR2 FQNEAQ (reference sequence). V gave up 2 bases and J gave up 5 bases, with 9 bases separating them. Here the CDR3 reads CASSLTGGTEAFF. DNA of the CDR3: TGTGCCAGCAGCTTAACCGGTGGGACTGAAGCTTTCTTT.

The chain uses TRBV18 and TRBJ1-4, with D uncertain. The V end was cut by 3 bases, the J end by 6 bases, with 14 bases between. The germline V gene encodes CDR1 KGHSH and CDR2 LQKENI. The CDR3 sequence is 15 residues long. Here the CDR3 reads CASSPRVTVDEKLFF. The CDR3 coding sequence is TGTGCCAGCTCACCCCGGGTCACGGTGGATGAAAAACTGTTTTTT.

This chain joins TRBV13 and TRBJ2-1; D unresolved. V was clipped by 5 bases and J by 3 bases, with 11 bases between them. This CDR3 region has 14 residues. Germline loops: CDR1 PRHDT, CDR2 FYEKMQ (reference sequence). The CDR3 nucleotides read TGTGCCAGCAGCCCGCAGGACCTCTACAATGAGCAGTTCTTC. Residues: CASSPQDLYNEQFF.

This chain uses TRBV7-8 with TRBJ2-1; 8 bases align to TRBD2. J lost 7 bases, V lost 3 bases, and 17 bases had no gene match. Germline V gene data show CDR1 as SGHVS and CDR2 as FQNEAQ. This CDR3 contains 18 residues. CDR3 region: CASSLAGEGWTSLNEQFF. Here the CDR3 DNA reads TGTGCCAGCAGCTTGGCCGGTGAAGGTTGGACTAGCTTGAATGAGCAGTTCTTC.

The V and J genes are TRBV7-6 and TRBJ2-3; tentative D call: TRBD1 (6 bases). Trimming took 2 bases from V and 3 from J, leaving 18 bases between them. The CDR3 consists of 17 residues. Germline V gene sequence: CDR1 SGHVS, CDR2 FNYEAQ. CDR3 in DNA: TGTGCCAGCAGCTTACCCCGGGACAATTCGGGGACAGATACGCAGTATTTT. Translating gives CASSLPRDNSGTDTQYF.

The V and J genes are TRBV28 and TRBJ2-1; 7 bases map to TRBD1. V was clipped by 5 bases and J by 7 bases; unmatched bases: 5. CDR3 length: 13 residues. Germline V gene lookup returns CDR1 MDHEN and CDR2 SYDVKM. CDR3 amino acids: CASSILQGNEQFF. DNA of the CDR3: TGTGCCAGCAGTATCTTACAGGGGAATGAGCAGTTCTTC.

This clone occurred once. CDR3 sequence (DNA): TGTGCCAGCAGCCCCGCCGGGAACACTGAAGCTTTCTTT. It yields the protein CASSPAGNTEAFF. This chain links TRBV2 with TRBJ1-1; D unresolved. Between the trimmed V and J ends, which lost 6 bases and 1 base, there was a span of 9 bases. Germline-derived CDR1 and CDR2 are SNHLY and FYNNEI. The CDR3 sequence is 13 residues long.

This rearrangement joins TRBV4-3 to TRBJ1-3; tentative D call: TRBD1 (6 bases). The germline V gene encodes CDR1 LGHNA and CDR2 YSLEER. V was pared by 3 bases and J by 8 bases, with 14 bases between. This CDR3 spans 14 amino acids. CDR3 loop: CASSQEGEGDTIYF. CDR3 coding DNA: TGCGCCAGCAGCCAGGAAGGGGAGGGGGACACCATATATTTT.

This chain joins TRBV7-9 and TRBJ1-4; D remains ambiguous. Germline lookup yields CDR1 SEHNR and CDR2 FQNEAQ (reference sequence). The CDR3 has 18 residues. The V end lost 0 bases, the J end lost 0 bases, and 14 bases lay between the germline ends. The CDR3: CASSLAFRRLSTNEKLFF. The CDR3 DNA reads as TGTGCCAGCAGCTTAGCGTTCAGGCGACTCTCAACTAATGAAAAACTGTTTTTT.

The J gene is TRBJ1-2, the V gene TRBV11-2; D is undetermined. This CDR3 spans 16 amino acids. V dropped 5 bases and J dropped 3 bases, with 19 bases sitting between them. CDR1 is SGHAT, CDR2 FQNNGV, per germline. The CDR3 is CASSLTSGTLDYGYTF. In nucleotides, the CDR3 is TGTGCCAGCAGCCTAACCTCAGGAACCTTAGACTATGGCTACACCTTC.

In the case of this clone: Sequence at one end of the junction differs from germline and may be a read error. This chain connects TRBV7-7 to TRBJ2-7, with D perhaps matching TRBD1 (5 bases). The CDR3 length is 14 residues. Germline CDR1 SSHAT, CDR2 FNYEAQ (reference sequence). CDR3 sequence reads: CASSLDPDSYEQYF. CDR3 bases: TGTGCTAGCAGCTTAGATCCCGACAGCTACGAGCAGTACTTC.

The chain links TRBV7-6 to TRBJ2-7; D might be TRBD1 (5 bases). CDR1 SGHVS and CDR2 FNYEAQ come from the germline V gene. The CDR3 totals 15 residues. The V end lost 4 bases, the J end lost 3 bases, and 16 bases lay between the germline ends. The CDR3 sequence is CASSSDGERGYEQYF. The CDR3 DNA is TGTGCCAGCAGCTCAGATGGAGAAAGGGGCTACGAGCAGTACTTC. Complete variable domain (other parts from reference TRBV7-6 and TRBJ2-7): GAGVSQSPRYKVTKRGQDVALRCDPISGHVSLYWYRQALGQGPEFLTYFNYEAQQDKSGLPNDRFSAERPEGSISTLTIQRTEQRDSAMYRCASSSDGERGYEQYFGPGTRLTVT.

The V gene is TRBV10-2, the J gene TRBJ2-7, with D perhaps TRBD1 (5 bases). In germline, CDR1 is WSHSY, CDR2 SAAADI. The V end lost 3 bases, the J end lost 4 bases, and 7 bases lay between the germline ends. The CDR3 has 12 amino acids. The CDR3 region is CASSDTGYEQYF. The CDR3, as DNA: TGCGCCAGCAGTGACACAGGTTACGAGCAGTACTTC.

This chain links TRBV25-1 with TRBJ1-2, with 10 bases lining up with TRBD1. J lost 2 bases, V lost 7 bases, and 7 bases had no gene match. Germline V gene sequence: CDR1 MGHDK, CDR2 SYGVNS. The CDR3 covers 15 residues. This CDR3 is CASIPGQGTNYGYTF. In DNA form, the CDR3 reads TGTGCCAGCATCCCGGGACAGGGGACCAACTATGGCTACACCTTC.

V gene TRBV2 combines with J gene TRBJ1-5, with 8 bases fitting TRBD1. This CDR3 has 16 amino acids. CDR1 is SNHLY, CDR2 FYNNEI, per germline. V shed 6 bases, J shed 1 base, and the junction held 8 bases outside the gene matches. This CDR3 reads CASRENPGGSNQPQHF. DNA for the CDR3: TGTGCCAGCAGGGAAAACCCAGGGGGCAGCAATCAGCCCCAGCATTTT.

The rearrangement joins TRBV30 to TRBJ1-3, with no clear D. Per the germline V gene, CDR1 is GTSNPN and CDR2 is SVGIG (reference sequence). Trimming removed 3 bases at V and 0 bases at J, with 12 bases between. The CDR3 covers 15 residues. The CDR3 DNA sequence: TGTGCCTGGAGCCTCAGCTCAAGCTCTGGAAACACCATATATTTT. Protein product: CAWSLSSSSGNTIYF. The full variable domain, rest sourced from reference TRBV30 and TRBJ1-3, is SQTIHQWPATLVQPVGSPLSLECTVEGTSNPNLYWYRQAAGRGLQLLFYSVGIGQISSEVPQNLSASRPQDRQFILSSKKLLLSDSGFYLCAWSLSSSSGNTIYFGEGSWLTVV.

The rearrangement joins TRBV30 to TRBJ1-4, with 7 positions matching TRBD1. Germline trimming cut 0 bases from V and 3 bases from J; bases unmatched to any gene: 4. The CDR3 sequence is 15 residues long. CDR1 is GTSNPN and CDR2 is SVGIG in the germline V gene (reference sequence). CDR3 sequence (DNA): TGTGCCTGGAGTGTTGGGACAGCGTCTAATGAAAAACTGTTTTTT. Translated, it gives CAWSVGTASNEKLFF.

The chain is built from TRBV19 and TRBJ1-1; D is undetermined. In germline, CDR1 is LNHDA, CDR2 SQIVND (reference sequence). The CDR3 loop spans 14 amino acids. The V end was cut by 7 bases, the J end by 3 bases, with 15 bases between. CDR3 DNA sequence: TGTGCCAGTAAGATTTATGGGGAATACACTGAAGCTTTCTTT. This sequence encodes CASKIYGEYTEAFF.

This clone was picked up one time. V usage is TRBV9 and J usage is TRBJ2-1; TRBD2 might be the D (6 bases). Trimming shortened V by 0 bases and J by 3 bases, and 10 bases separated the two germline ends. The CDR3 runs 15 residues. The V gene's germline CDR1 is SGDLS and CDR2 YYNGEE. The CDR3 bases are TGTGCCAGCAGCGTAGTGGGGACTTTCTACAATGAGCAGTTCTTC. Translated: CASSVVGTFYNEQFF.

V gene TRBV5-4 combines with J gene TRBJ2-7; TRBD1 matches at 11 bases. The ends lost 2 bases at V and 6 bases at J; junction bases unmatched: 7. The CDR3 has 15 residues. Looked up from germline, CDR1 is SGHNT and CDR2 is YYREEE (reference sequence). DNA for the CDR3: TGTGCCAGCAGCTTAGGACAGGGGGCTGGGACCGAGCAGTACTTC. It codes for CASSLGQGAGTEQYF.

The V call is TRBV5-5, the J call TRBJ2-5, with D perhaps matching TRBD1 (6 bases). Germline CDR1 is SGHKS and CDR2 is YYEKEE (reference sequence). The ends were cut back, 3 bases at V and 2 bases at J, with 14 bases in the middle. There are 15 residues in the CDR3. CDR3 DNA: TGTGCCAGCAGCTCATGGATACAGGGACAAGAGACCCAGTACTTC. Amino acid sequence: CASSSWIQGQETQYF.

For this clone: The same CDR3 is also encoded by other DNA sequences in this sample. The V call is TRBV4-1, the J call TRBJ1-5, with 7 bases that match TRBD1. Germline V gives CDR1 MGHRA, CDR2 YSYEKL. The CDR3 runs to 15 residues. V lost 1 base, J lost 2 bases, and 2 bases stayed unmatched. CDR3 in amino acids: CASSQVQGGNQPQHF. For the CDR3, the DNA is TGCGCCAGCAGCCAAGTTCAGGGGGGCAATCAGCCCCAGCATTTT.

Concerning this clone: Other DNA sequences in the sample encode the same CDR3. J is TRBJ2-7 and V is TRBV27; TRBD2 matches 12 bases. CDR3 length equals 14 residues. V lost 5 bases, J lost 3 bases, and 2 bases stayed unmatched. CDR1 and CDR2 from the germline V gene are MNHEY and SMNVEV (reference sequence). This chain's CDR3 is CASSLTSGGYEQYF. The CDR3 bases are TGTGCCAGCAGTCTGACTAGCGGGGGCTACGAGCAGTACTTC.

The chain uses TRBV9 and TRBJ2-5; TRBD2 might be the D (6 bases). The length of the CDR3 is 15 residues. The V gene lost 0 bases and the J gene lost 9 bases, with 18 bases spanning the gap. Germline lookup yields CDR1 SGDLS and CDR2 YYNGEE. CDR3 region: CASSVEGTPPEAQYF. In nucleotides, the CDR3 is TGTGCCAGCAGCGTAGAGGGGACTCCCCCTGAGGCCCAGTACTTC.

As to this clone: The sample contains more than one DNA sequence encoding this CDR3. The chain carries TRBV7-9 and TRBJ2-7; D is perhaps TRBD1 (5 bases). The CDR3 loop spans 12 amino acids. Between the trimmed V and J ends, which lost 5 bases and 0 bases, there was a span of 5 bases. Germline V gives CDR1 SEHNR, CDR2 FQNEAQ (reference sequence). DNA of the CDR3: TGTGCCAGCAGCCAGGGCTCCTACGAGCAGTACTTC. Amino acid sequence: CASSQGSYEQYF.

The V and J genes are TRBV7-9 and TRBJ2-5, with D possibly TRBD1 on 5 matching bases. Deletions cut 5 bases from V and 2 bases from J, with 15 bases between. CDR1 and CDR2 (germline): SEHNR, FQNEAQ (reference sequence). This CDR3 spans 15 amino acids. The CDR3 DNA reads TGTGCCAGCAGCCGTAGGCAGGGATCACAAGAGACCCAGTACTTC. Its protein product is CASSRRQGSQETQYF.

This rearrangement joins TRBV7-6 to TRBJ1-2; a weak D match, TRBD1 (5 bases). CDR1 is SGHVS, CDR2 FNYEAQ, per germline. This CDR3 is 15 amino acids long. Trimming stripped 5 bases from V and 7 bases from J, with 20 bases between. CDR3 sequence: CASSLGTGAWGGYTF. In DNA form, the CDR3 reads TGTGCCAGCAGCCTTGGGACTGGGGCGTGGGGTGGCTACACCTTC.

The genes are TRBV6-5 and TRBJ2-2, with TRBD1 matching 7 bases. Germline V gene sequence: CDR1 MNHEY, CDR2 SVGAGI. The J segment lost 6 bases and the V segment lost 2 bases, leaving 6 bases of the junction unmatched. This CDR3 spans 15 amino acids. The CDR3 DNA is TGTGCCAGCAGTTACAGTACAGGGGTCTCCGGGGAGCTGTTTTTT. It specifies CASSYSTGVSGELFF.